Following are 21 T cell receptor beta chains from one sample sequenced in a study of CD4 and CD8 cells across lung adenocarcinoma regions. One entry per CDR3 protein results from TCRdb running MiXCR on the PCR reads. The sample records approximately 11,000 distinct CDR3 sequences, around 50% being singletons. Input material: CD8+ T cells from the center of a lung tumor. These receptors were collected from a female donor with lung adenocarcinoma. The CD4 and CD8 labels of this study may be unreliable.

The rearrangement joins TRBV6-1 to TRBJ2-2, with 11 bases matching TRBD2. Germline CDR1 reads MNHNS; CDR2 reads SASEGT. This CDR3 region has 15 residues. Trimming at V came to 4 bases and at J to 6 bases, leaving 4 bases not matched to a gene. The CDR3 region is CASSVAGGAPGELFF. In nucleotides, the CDR3 is TGTGCCAGCAGTGTAGCGGGGGGGGCCCCCGGGGAGCTGTTTTTT.

The V and J genes are TRBV6-1 and TRBJ2-1; D unclear. V gave up 2 bases and J gave up 13 bases, with 24 bases separating them. The CDR3 has 16 residues. The V gene's germline CDR1 is MNHNS and CDR2 SASEGT. The CDR3 spells CASSEWYAGGRETQFF. Written as DNA, the CDR3 is TGTGCCAGCAGTGAATGGTACGCAGGCGGAAGAGAGACCCAGTTCTTC.

Ten or more counts support this clonotype. Given a much more abundant clone one base away, this may be a read error. The chain links TRBV6-5 to TRBJ2-5; TRBD1 matches 8 bases. Germline V gene data show CDR1 as MNHEY and CDR2 as SVGAGI. The V gene end was trimmed by 4 bases and the J gene end by 11 bases; junction bases not matched to a gene: 18. The CDR3 has 16 amino acids. CDR3: CASSSGQGGTYNEQYF. Here the CDR3 DNA reads TGTGCCAGCAGTTCCGGACAGGGTGGGACCTACAATGAGCAGTACTTC.

This clonotype appeared a single time. This chain links TRBV27 with TRBJ2-4; 10 nucleotides agree with TRBD1. V trimming: 8 bases; J trimming: 7 bases; junction bases outside the gene matches: 5. CDR3 size: 13 residues. Germline V gives CDR1 MNHEY, CDR2 SMNVEV (reference sequence). The CDR3 here is CASGGQGRNIQYF. The DNA of the CDR3 is TGTGCCAGCGGGGGACAGGGGAGGAACATTCAGTACTTC.

The rearrangement joins TRBV27 to TRBJ2-3, with 8 bases lining up with TRBD1. The CDR3 is 13 residues long. V shed 7 bases and J 6 bases; nucleotides not matched to a gene: 6. Germline CDR1 and CDR2: MNHEY and SMNVEV (reference sequence). The CDR3 region is CASTRTGSDTQYF. The CDR3 region has the DNA TGTGCCAGCACCAGGACAGGGTCCGATACGCAGTATTTT.

This clonotype was observed a few times. J is TRBJ2-1 and V is TRBV6-1; TRBD1 matches 11 bases. The end of the DNA fits TRBJ2-5 better, so the J call may be wrong. CDR3 length: 15 residues. Germline CDR1 is MNHNS and CDR2 is SASEGT. The CDR3 loop is CASSTRTGGRETQYF. DNA for the CDR3: TGTGCCAGCAGTACCAGGACAGGGGGCAGGGAGACCCAGTACTTC.

This clonotype is categorized as medium-sized. The chain links TRBV6-1 to TRBJ2-3; 7 bases are shared with TRBD1. The CDR3 contains 15 residues. Germline V gives CDR1 MNHNS, CDR2 SASEGT. Trimming took 4 bases from V and 0 from J; bases not matched to a gene: 4. The CDR3 DNA reads as TGTGCCAGCAGTGGGACAGGCTTTAGCACAGATACGCAGTATTTT. Amino acid sequence: CASSGTGFSTDTQYF.

V gene TRBV3-1 combines with J gene TRBJ2-1; D call uncertain. Judging by the DNA end, TRBJ2-7 fits better; the J call may be wrong. This CDR3 spans 13 amino acids. Germline loops: CDR1 LGHDT, CDR2 YNNKEL (reference sequence). The DNA for the CDR3 is TGTGCCAGCAGCCAAGTAGCTGGCTACGAGCAGTACTTC. Encoded protein: CASSQVAGYEQYF.

There are many counts of this clonotype. This chain connects TRBV7-2 to TRBJ2-3; 8 bases match TRBD2. V was pared by 5 bases and J by 3 bases, with 7 bases of the junction left unmatched. Germline assignment: CDR1 SGHTA and CDR2 FQGNSA. CDR3 length: 15 residues. CDR3 sequence reads: CASSPHLAGTDTQYF. CDR3 in DNA: TGTGCCAGCAGCCCCCACTTAGCGGGGACAGATACGCAGTATTTT.

The chain recombines TRBV27 with TRBJ2-1, with unresolved D. With the DNA end fitting TRBJ2-7 better, the J assignment may be wrong. CDR1 is MNHEY and CDR2 is SMNVEV in the germline V gene (reference sequence). The CDR3 runs 13 residues. CDR3 DNA sequence: TGTGCCAGCAGTCCCGGACCCCCCTACGAGCAGTACTTC. Translating gives CASSPGPPYEQYF.

This sequence joins TRBV25-1 and TRBJ1-1; 7 nucleotides match TRBD1. The CDR3 has 15 residues. Germline CDR1 is MGHDK and CDR2 is SYGVNS. Losses at the gene ends were 3 bases for V and 5 bases for J; bases not matched to a gene: 9. As DNA, the CDR3 is TGTGCCAGCAGTGAGGCGACAGGGAGGGTAACTGAAGCTTTCTTT. It specifies CASSEATGRVTEAFF.

At least ten counts were recorded for this clonotype. V usage is TRBV27 and J usage is TRBJ2-3; possibly TRBD2 for D (6 bases). Germline assignment: CDR1 MNHEY and CDR2 SMNVEV (reference sequence). The CDR3 is made up of 15 amino acids. V lost 6 bases to trimming and J lost 2 bases, with 15 bases between them. CDR3 in DNA: TGTGCCAGCAGGCAGCGGGTAGGACTCACAGATACGCAGTATTTT. Amino acids: CASRQRVGLTDTQYF.

About this clonotype: One junction end does not reproduce the germline sequence, and a read error may be involved. The chain has TRBV6-1 and TRBJ2-4; D not resolved. The end of the DNA fits TRBJ2-5 better, so the J call may be wrong. The CDR3 consists of 16 residues. In germline, CDR1 is MNHNS, CDR2 SASEGT. This CDR3 is CASRGLGNGDQKTQYF. Here the CDR3 DNA reads TGTGCCAGCAGGGGGTTGGGGAATGGTGACCAAAAGACCCAGTACTTC.

This clonotype was seen a few times. The rearrangement uses TRBV12-3 or TRBV12-4 and TRBJ2-1; D possibly corresponds to TRBD1 (5 bases). Judging by the DNA end, TRBJ2-7 fits better; the J call may be wrong. The CDR3 length is 14 residues. DNA for the CDR3: TGTGCCAGCAGCCTTAGTCAGGGAAGGCACGAGCAGTACTTC. Its protein is CASSLSQGRHEQYF.

The chain couples TRBV6-7 to TRBJ2-3; 7 nucleotides agree with TRBD2. TRBV6-7 is known as an ORF, though its function is uncertain. The CDR3 totals 15 residues. With V trimmed by 6 bases and J by 2 bases, 8 bases remained unmatched. The CDR3 region is CASRGPSGPTDTQYF. CDR3 DNA: TGTGCCAGCAGAGGACCTAGCGGACCCACAGATACGCAGTATTTT.

The J gene is TRBJ2-5, the V gene TRBV25-1; TRBD2 might be the D (7 bases). This CDR3 has 13 residues. CDR1 and CDR2 (germline): MGHDK, SYGVNS. V was cut by 0 bases and J by 11 bases, with 13 bases left in between. CDR3 sequence (DNA): TGTGCCAGCAGTGAATATATGAAGGGGGGGCAGTACTTC. Protein product: CASSEYMKGGQYF.

The chain combines TRBV27 with TRBJ2-1; TRBD2 aligns across 13 bases. The tail of the sequence fits TRBJ2-5 better, so the J call may be wrong. CDR3 length: 15 amino acids. Per germline, CDR1 MNHEY and CDR2 SMNVEV (reference sequence). CDR3 DNA: TGTGCCAGCAGTTTACGGACTAGCGGGAGCGTGACCCAGTACTTC. Its translation is CASSLRTSGSVTQYF.

Worth noting for this clonotype: The junction and the germline gene differ at one end; a read error may be behind it. This chain links TRBV6-1 with TRBJ2-3; a weak D match, TRBD1 (5 bases). This CDR3 region has 15 residues. The germline gives CDR1 MNHNS, CDR2 SASEGT. CDR3 sequence reads: CARGFWGRGTDTQYF. The CDR3 coding sequence is TGTGCCAGGGGGTTCTGGGGCCGTGGCACAGATACCCAGTATTTT.

The V gene is TRBV11-2, the J gene TRBJ1-2; the match to TRBD1 covers 9 bases. The CDR3 contains 14 residues. CDR1 and CDR2 (germline): SGHAT, FQNNGV. V trimming: 5 bases; J trimming: 6 bases; junction bases outside the gene matches: 7. CDR3 DNA sequence: TGTGCCAGCAGCGCCGTCACAGGGGGCAATGGCTACACCTTC. Translation: CASSAVTGGNGYTF.

Concerning this clonotype itself: A read error may account for a junction end that differs from germline. As DNA, the CDR3 is TGTGCCAGCAGGAGGGACGTTCCTGGGGCCAACGAGCAGTCCTTC. This gives the protein CASRRDVPGANEQSF. This chain joins TRBV6-1 and TRBJ2-6; D might be TRBD1 or TRBD2, each matching 5 bases. CDR3 length: 15 amino acids. The germline V gene encodes CDR1 MNHNS and CDR2 SASEGT.

Only a few counts were recorded for this clonotype. This chain connects TRBV6-1 to TRBJ2-5; 7 nucleotides line up with TRBD1. The CDR3 is 13 residues long. Unmatched junction bases numbered 3, after V lost 7 bases and J lost 1 base. The germline gives CDR1 MNHNS, CDR2 SASEGT. The CDR3 DNA sequence: TGTGCCAGCACCCGGACAGGCCAAGAGACCCAGTACTTC. This codes for CASTRTGQETQYF.